This TCR delta chain was identified during a study of gamma-delta T cells after stem cell transplantation. This clone is medium-sized. CDR1 is GEAIGNYY and CDR2 is EKD in the germline V gene. V lost 2 bases to trimming and J lost 0 bases; unmatched junction nucleotides: 5. CDR3 length: 18 amino acids. TCRdb called clones anew from the RT-PCR reads with CATT. The sample holds some 2,300 delta-chain clones, around 18% seen once. The sequence was collected from a human donor. It is not recorded whose cells these are; they may come from a transplant donor. The sequenced sample consisted of gamma-delta T cells. The V and J genes are TRDV2 and TRDJ3; 8 bases agree with TRDD3. The CDR3 region has the DNA TGTGCCTGTGACAGCTGGGGGACGTTCTCCTGGGACACCCGACAGATGTTTTTC. The encoded protein is CACDSWGTFSWDTRQMFF.